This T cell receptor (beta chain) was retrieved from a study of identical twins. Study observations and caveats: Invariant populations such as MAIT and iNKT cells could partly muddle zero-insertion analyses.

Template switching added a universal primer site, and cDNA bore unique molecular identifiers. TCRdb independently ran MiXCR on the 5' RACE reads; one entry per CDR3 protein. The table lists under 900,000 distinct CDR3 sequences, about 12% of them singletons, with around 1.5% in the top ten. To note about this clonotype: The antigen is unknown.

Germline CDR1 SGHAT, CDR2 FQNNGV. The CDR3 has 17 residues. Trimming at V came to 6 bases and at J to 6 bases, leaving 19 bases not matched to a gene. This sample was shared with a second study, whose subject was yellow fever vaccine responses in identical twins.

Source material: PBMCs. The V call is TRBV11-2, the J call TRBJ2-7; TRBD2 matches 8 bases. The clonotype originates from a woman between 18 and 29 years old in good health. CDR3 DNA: TGTGCCAGCAGTGCGGGGGGAAAGCGGGACCTTATGGGCGAGCAGTACTTC. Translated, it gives CASSAGGKRDLMGEQYF.